This is a list of T cell receptor beta chains from one sample in a study of vaccination and CD4 T cells after COVID-19. These TCRs are of unknown antigen specificity. Each CDR3 protein is one row after TCRdb ran MiXCR on the PCR reads. There are about 20,000 distinct CDR3 sequences in the sample; around 60% occur only once, and 8.9% lies in the top ten. Sequencing used CD4+ T cells from blood, cultured in vitro, obtained after SARS-CoV-2 vaccination. These receptors came from a human donor who had recovered from COVID-19. Both conserved end residues are trimmed from each CDR3.

V	J	CDR3
TRBV24-1	TRBJ2-1	ATSDSGGEGNEQF
TRBV6-2/TRBV6-3	TRBJ1-5	ASGQGSQPQH
TRBV7-2	TRBJ1-2	ASSLARGYGYT
TRBV24-1	TRBJ2-5	ATSVSGETQY
TRBV24-1	TRBJ2-1	ATSDTDGEQF
TRBV19	TRBJ1-5	ASSDGILGNQPQH
TRBV28	TRBJ2-7	ASRGDTAVSYEQY
TRBV20-1	TRBJ2-1	SARDRGEVEQF
TRBV5-4	TRBJ2-5	ASSLGGDSPQETQY
TRBV27	TRBJ1-2	ATGRAGNYGYT
TRBV7-2	TRBJ1-3	ASSLGGSGNTIY
TRBV6-5	TRBJ2-5	ASSYGLAGGQETQY
TRBV6-5	TRBJ1-5	ASSYSSGAQPQH
TRBV25-1	TRBJ2-7	ASSQSTGDRHFPYEQY
TRBV14	TRBJ1-2	ASSQANYGYT
TRBV6-4	TRBJ2-2	ASSSTGTGGTGELF
TRBV24-1	TRBJ2-3	ATRGTGADTQY
TRBV6-1	TRBJ2-5	ASGQTSQETQY
TRBV24-1	TRBJ2-3	ATRSGRSTDTQY
TRBV7-8	TRBJ2-1	ASSFRPLGQGMNEQF
TRBV6-1	TRBJ2-7	ASRSPTGGYEQY
TRBV24-1	TRBJ1-2	ATSELPEYYGYT
TRBV15	TRBJ2-5	ATSRDPGRETQY